Here is one T cell receptor (beta chain) with its context. The target antigen is unknown. This entry belongs to a study of cytomegalovirus exposure and HLA in healthy donors. As for the study in general: Across 350 to 500 genotyped donors, about 80% landed in the Caucasian-associated ancestry cluster. Findings of the study overall: The productive fraction for most TCR beta V segments was about 87% or about 30% in an earlier analysis. Later, an analysis found that common viral pathogens appeared to be linked with several of the most significant clusters.

The CDR3 is 15 amino acids. Germline CDR1 is PRHDT and CDR2 is FYEKMQ (reference sequence). With V trimmed by 5 bases and J by 5 bases, 10 bases remained unmatched. 60 Vbeta and 13 Jbeta primers were used in PCR. As handled by the study authors: Unique TCR beta chains totaled roughly 81 million in a later count, with roughly 12 million of them shared. Clones were read by immunoSEQ multiplex PCR, and TCRdb kept only the in-frame ones, dropping some. V, J and clone size were drawn from that table, and D and trimming were deduced from the DNA. The sample shows 150,000 to 200,000 clones, about three quarters of them seen only once.

The chain combines TRBV13 with TRBJ1-1; TRBD1 agrees at 8 bases. Sequenced: PBMCs. The TCR was taken from a woman aged 50 to 65 in good health and CMV-seropositive. In nucleotides, the CDR3 is TGTGCCAGCAGCAAAGACAGGGGTTGGAGGACTGAAGCTTTCTTT. Translation: CASSKDRGWRTEAFF.